The following is a TCR beta chain sequence with its context. This sample stems from a study of blood T cell repertoires in COVID-19. Across the study: Acute-phase and convalescent COVID-19 samples originated in the United States, Italy and Spain. Sources were T cells, B-cell-depleted T cells, or PBMCs; the material itself was cDNA or gDNA.

In the original processing: Reference gene primer amplification gave nucleated cell count estimates. Using immunoSEQ multiplex PCR, the repertoire was profiled, and TCRdb retains in-frame clones only, with some absent. V, J and clone size were drawn from that table, and D and trimming were deduced from the DNA. The sample shows some 96,000 clones, around four fifths of them seen only once. The CDR3 consists of 16 residues. The germline V gene encodes CDR1 LGHDT and CDR2 YNNKEL (reference sequence). V was clipped by 4 bases and J by 3 bases; unmatched bases: 11. This TCR was recovered from a human donor in a cohort sampled during active COVID-19. Sequencing was carried out using peripheral blood. The chain recombines TRBV3-1 (or the pseudogene TRBV3-2) with TRBJ2-7, with 8 bases matching TRBD2. The CDR3 region has the DNA TGTGCCAGCAGCCCGAACCCGGGACTAGGAGGCTACGAGCAGTACTTC. Translated, it gives CASSPNPGLGGYEQYF.